The sequence of this T cell receptor (beta chain) was determined in a study of PD-1 blockade in classical Hodgkin lymphoma. Study observations and caveats: Newly diagnosed patients reportedly had lower baseline TCR diversity than healthy donors.

V shed 2 bases and J shed 5 bases, with 11 bases lying between them. Germline loops: CDR1 MNHEY, CDR2 SVGAGI. The CDR3 runs 14 residues. A remark on this clone: No antigen is known for it.

Time point of the sample: newly diagnosed, previously untreated cHL patient sample. TCRdb's table, derived via immunoSEQ multiplex PCR, lists solely in-frame clones and lacks some. The sample shows some 26,000 clones, approximately 95% of them seen only once. This clonotype was obtained from a human donor with classical Hodgkin lymphoma. What was sequenced was peripheral blood mononuclear cells (PBMCs). This rearrangement joins TRBV6-5 to TRBJ2-3, with TRBD2 as a possible D gene (5 bases). The CDR3 sequence: CASSYGRGRDTQYF. The CDR3 bases are TGTGCCAGCAGTTACGGGCGAGGGAGAGATACGCAGTATTTT.